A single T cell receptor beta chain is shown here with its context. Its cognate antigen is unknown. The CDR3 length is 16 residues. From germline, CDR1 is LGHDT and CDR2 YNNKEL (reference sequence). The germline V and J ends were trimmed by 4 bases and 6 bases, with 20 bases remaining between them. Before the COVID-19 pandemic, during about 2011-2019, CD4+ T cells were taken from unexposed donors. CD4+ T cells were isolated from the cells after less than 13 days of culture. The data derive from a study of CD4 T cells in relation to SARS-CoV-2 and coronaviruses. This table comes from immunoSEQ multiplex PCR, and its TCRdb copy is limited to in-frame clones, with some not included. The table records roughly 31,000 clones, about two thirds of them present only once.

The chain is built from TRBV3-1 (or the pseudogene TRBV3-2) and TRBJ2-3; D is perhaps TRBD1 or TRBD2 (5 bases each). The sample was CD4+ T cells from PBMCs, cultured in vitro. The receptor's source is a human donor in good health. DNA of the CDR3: TGTGCCAGCAGCCCCCTGTCGACGGGGCCCGGGGATACGCAGTATTTT. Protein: CASSPLSTGPGDTQYF.